These 29 T cell receptor beta chains came from one sample sequenced in a study of patients and donors after allogeneic stem cell transplantation (dated by TCRdb to 2019 to 2021). Receptor amplification or capture employed RT-PCR. Sequencing used a NextSeq 550. TCRdb itself trimmed the public reads at Q25 with fastp, ran MiXCR and retained productive beta chains. Every CDR3 protein is listed once, alongside the most common genes and DNA of its rows. This sample is represented by 920,000 or so distinct CDR3 sequences; roughly 17% of them were singletons. Of the sample, around 6% is held by the ten largest clones. The source material was blood, either unsorted or a sorted T cell fraction (not recorded which). These receptors all stem from a human donor who was either an allogeneic HSCT recipient or a stem cell or donor lymphocyte infusion donor (not recorded which). It is not recorded whose cells these are; they may come from a transplant donor.

This clonotype was counted a few times. This rearrangement joins TRBV7-9 to TRBJ1-1; D may be TRBD1 (6 bases). Germline V CDR1 and CDR2: SEHNR, FQNEAQ (reference sequence). CDR3 length equals 14 residues. The ends were cut back, 5 bases at V and 5 bases at J, with 15 bases in the middle. The CDR3 DNA follows: TGTGCCAGCAGCCCTGAGGGGGGGCCAACTGAAGCTTTCTTT. This translates into CASSPEGGPTEAFF.

The sample holds a few counts of this clonotype. V usage is TRBV5-1 and J usage is TRBJ1-4; 8 bases map to TRBD1. This CDR3 has 14 amino acids. The trim removed 2 bases at V and 10 bases at J, leaving 7 bases unmatched. Looked up from germline, CDR1 is SGHRS and CDR2 is YFSETQ. CDR3 bases: TGCGCCAGCAGCTTTGACAGGGGAGATGGAAAACTGTTTTTT. This encodes CASSFDRGDGKLFF. The full variable domain, rest sourced from reference TRBV5-1 and TRBJ1-4, is KAGVTQTPRYLIKTRGQQVTLSCSPISGHRSVSWYQQTPGQGLQFLFEYFSETQRNKGNFPGRFSGRQFSNSRSEMNVSTLELGDSALYLCASSFDRGDGKLFFGSGTQLSVL.

V and J are TRBV6-5 and TRBJ2-7; D uncertain. Trimming took off 8 bases at V and 7 bases at J, with 12 bases between the two ends. CDR3 length: 11 residues. Germline loops: CDR1 MNHEY, CDR2 SVGAGI. CDR3 nucleotides: TGTGCCAGCGCCATAGGGTCTGAGCAGTACTTC. Its translation: CASAIGSEQYF.

The chain employs TRBV15 and TRBJ2-3, with 8 bases matching TRBD2. CDR3 size: 16 residues. The junction had 2 bases not matched to a gene; V was cut back by 0 bases and J by 0 bases. Germline V CDR1 and CDR2: LNHNV, YYDKDF (reference sequence). The CDR3: CATSRDRGGSTDTQYF. The CDR3 DNA reads as TGTGCCACCAGCAGAGATCGCGGGGGGAGCACAGATACGCAGTATTTT.

This clonotype appeared a few times. The rearrangement links TRBV7-2 to TRBJ2-1; the match to TRBD1 covers 8 bases. Unmatched junction bases numbered 2, after V lost 1 base and J lost 6 bases. Germline assignment: CDR1 SGHTA and CDR2 FQGNSA. The CDR3 length is 14 residues. For the CDR3, the DNA is TGTGCCAGCAGCTTAGGGGGACAGGTCAATGAGCAGTTCTTC. Protein: CASSLGGQVNEQFF.

This chain links TRBV5-5 with TRBJ1-4; D gene unclear. Trimming took 1 base from V and 5 from J, leaving 9 bases between them. The CDR3 totals 14 residues. Germline V CDR1 and CDR2: SGHKS, YYEKEE (reference sequence). The DNA for the CDR3 is TGTGCCAGCAGCTTGCTGACTGGGAATGAAAAACTGTTTTTT. It translates to CASSLLTGNEKLFF.

The chain uses TRBV5-1 and TRBJ2-5, with TRBD1 identical over 9 bases. V gave up 4 bases and J gave up 5 bases; unmatched junction bases: 6. The CDR3 has 14 amino acids. Germline CDR1 reads SGHRS; CDR2 reads YFSETQ. CDR3 bases: TGCGCCAGCAGCGGACAGGGGCGGCGGGAGACCCAGTACTTC. Amino acid sequence: CASSGQGRRETQYF.

Regarding this clonotype: Germline and junction disagree at one end, which may indicate a read error. The J gene is TRBJ1-1, the V gene TRBV20-1; D is uncertain. The CDR3 sequence is 12 residues long. Germline V CDR1 and CDR2: DFQATT, SNEGSKA (reference sequence). The CDR3 spells CSARGGKVEAFF. CDR3 sequence (DNA): TGCAGTGCAAGAGGCGGAAAAGTGGAAGCTTTCTTT.

This clonotype was observed a few times. V gene TRBV24-1 combines with J gene TRBJ2-1; D might be TRBD2 (6 bases). V lost 3 bases to trimming and J lost 8 bases, with 16 bases between them. The CDR3 length is 15 residues. The germline V gene encodes CDR1 KGHDR and CDR2 SFDVKD. The CDR3 DNA follows: TGTGCCACCAGTGATCCGGGACTGTATATCTATGAGCAGTTCTTC. Amino acids: CATSDPGLYIYEQFF.

V usage is TRBV29-1 and J usage is TRBJ1-1, with D tentatively TRBD1 (5 bases). Trimming cost V 6 bases and J 4 bases, with 9 bases left between them. Germline assignment: CDR1 SQVTM and CDR2 ANQGSEA. The CDR3 is made up of 11 amino acids. CDR3 in amino acids: CSVFGGTEAFF. Here the CDR3 DNA reads TGCAGCGTCTTCGGGGGCACTGAAGCTTTCTTT.

This clonotype was picked up a small number of times. The rearrangement joins TRBV25-1 to TRBJ1-4, with D possibly matching TRBD1 (5 bases). This CDR3 spans 13 amino acids. CDR1 and CDR2 (germline): MGHDK, SYGVNS. Trimming left V 4 bases short and J 10 bases short, with 13 bases between. The CDR3 sequence: CASSASGGGKLFF. Written as DNA, the CDR3 is TGTGCCAGCAGTGCCTCGGGCGGGGGAAAACTGTTTTTT.

This clonotype was seen only a few times. This chain joins TRBV27 and TRBJ2-4; 8 nucleotides align to TRBD2. CDR1 and CDR2 (germline): MNHEY, SMNVEV (reference sequence). CDR3 size: 13 residues. V gave up 5 bases and J gave up 11 bases; unmatched junction bases: 8. Written as DNA, the CDR3 is TGTGCCAGCAGTCCAACTAGCGGCAAAGTTCAGTACTTC. Protein: CASSPTSGKVQYF.

This clonotype appeared a single time. The chain recombines TRBV5-1 with TRBJ2-7, with D tentatively TRBD1 (6 bases). This CDR3 comprises 16 residues. The germline V and J ends were trimmed by 2 bases and 2 bases, with 17 bases remaining between them. Germline loops: CDR1 SGHRS, CDR2 YFSETQ. The DNA of the CDR3 is TGCGCCAGCAGCTTCAACAGGGTTAGGGGTGCCTACGAGCAGTACTTC. Translated: CASSFNRVRGAYEQYF.

The V gene is TRBV5-1, the J gene TRBJ2-3; D unresolved. V lost 3 bases to trimming and J lost 0 bases, with 8 bases between them. Per germline, CDR1 SGHRS and CDR2 YFSETQ. The CDR3 sequence is 14 residues long. CDR3 sequence reads: CASSYRSSTDTQYF. In DNA form, the CDR3 reads TGCGCCAGCAGCTACCGATCTAGCACAGATACGCAGTATTTT.

This clonotype was observed a handful of times. V usage is TRBV12-3 or TRBV12-4 and J usage is TRBJ1-2, with 7 nucleotides matching TRBD1. This CDR3 comprises 13 residues. The trim removed 6 bases at V and 4 bases at J, leaving 5 bases unmatched. This CDR3 is CASRKGQIYGYTF. The DNA for the CDR3 is TGTGCCAGCAGAAAGGGACAGATCTATGGCTACACCTTC.

This chain joins TRBV24-1 and TRBJ1-2, with D possibly matching TRBD1 (5 bases). Germline V CDR1 and CDR2: KGHDR, SFDVKD. Trimming took off 4 bases at V and 6 bases at J, with 14 bases between the two ends. The CDR3 loop spans 14 amino acids. CDR3 loop: CATSDPPGGNGYTF. The DNA for the CDR3 is TGTGCCACCAGTGACCCCCCGGGGGGGAATGGCTACACCTTC.

The table lists this clonotype with many counts. At one end the junction does not follow the germline gene, possibly because of a read error. The gene calls are TRBV15 and TRBJ1-5, with D tentatively TRBD1 (5 bases). The CDR3 has 15 residues. Germline V gene lookup returns CDR1 LNHNV and CDR2 YYDKDF (reference sequence). The CDR3 spells CATRRGGTGNQPQHF. CDR3 nucleotide sequence: TGTGCCACCAGGAGAGGTGGGACGGGAAATCAGCCCCAGCATTTT.

This clonotype occurred a few times. The gene calls are TRBV24-1 and TRBJ2-7; the match to TRBD1 covers 8 bases. Germline V gives CDR1 KGHDR, CDR2 SFDVKD. V was clipped by 4 bases and J by 0 bases; unmatched bases: 7. CDR3 length equals 16 residues. DNA for the CDR3: TGTGCCACCAGTGAATCAGGGGGCGCGGGCTCCTACGAGCAGTACTTC. Translation gives CATSESGGAGSYEQYF.

The chain uses TRBV6-1 and TRBJ1-1; D gene uncertain. Trimming removed 8 bases from V and 5 bases from J, with 12 bases in between. The CDR3 runs 12 residues. The germline CDR1 and CDR2 sequences are MNHNS and SASEGT. DNA of the CDR3: TGTGCCAGCGACCCAGGTCGGACTGAAGCTTTCTTT. Its translation: CASDPGRTEAFF.

At least ten counts were recorded for this clonotype. The chain joins TRBV6-1 to TRBJ2-1; tentatively, D is TRBD1 or TRBD2 (5 bases each). V was cut by 4 bases and J by 4 bases, with 8 bases left in between. CDR1 MNHNS and CDR2 SASEGT come from the germline V gene. The CDR3 covers 13 residues. The CDR3 region is CASSVGRYNEQFF. CDR3 nucleotide sequence: TGTGCCAGCAGTGTGGGACGTTACAATGAGCAGTTCTTC.

This clonotype has more than one count but fewer than ten. The genes are TRBV5-6 and TRBJ2-1; 11 bases align to TRBD1. Germline V lookup: CDR1 SGHDT, CDR2 YYEEEE. Trimming cost V 5 bases and J 4 bases; bases outside gene matches: 5. This CDR3 region has 15 residues. As DNA, the CDR3 is TGTGCCAGCAGGTGGACAGGGGGCGGTTACAATGAGCAGTTCTTC. Encoded protein: CASRWTGGGYNEQFF.

The genes are TRBV3-1 and TRBJ1-5; D gene ambiguous. This CDR3 contains 14 residues. Germline V gene sequence: CDR1 LGHDT, CDR2 YNNKEL (reference sequence). The V end lost 4 bases, the J end lost 7 bases, and 14 bases lay between the germline ends. The CDR3 spells CASSPTGYGQPQHF. The CDR3 nucleotides are TGTGCCAGCAGCCCGACGGGATACGGGCAGCCCCAGCATTTT.

This clonotype was seen many times. This chain joins TRBV4-2 and TRBJ1-3; D not certain. This CDR3 is 15 amino acids long. Germline loops: CDR1 LGHNA, CDR2 YNFKEQ. V shed 1 base and J shed 0 bases, with 7 bases lying between them. CDR3 sequence: CASSQGEISGNTIYF. The CDR3 coding sequence is TGTGCCAGCAGCCAAGGAGAAATCTCTGGAAACACCATATATTTT.

In this sample, this clonotype turned up a few times. V usage is TRBV2 and J usage is TRBJ1-5; D might be TRBD1 (6 bases). V was clipped by 6 bases and J by 3 bases, with 18 bases between them. CDR1 SNHLY and CDR2 FYNNEI come from the germline V gene. CDR3 length: 16 residues. CDR3 residues: CASRSRQGIYNQPQHF. CDR3 in DNA: TGTGCCAGCAGGTCGCGGCAGGGGATCTACAATCAGCCCCAGCATTTT.

V and J are TRBV12-3 or TRBV12-4 and TRBJ2-1; D gene ambiguous. V was trimmed by 5 bases and J by 3 bases, leaving 11 bases between them. This CDR3 is 14 amino acids long. The CDR3 nucleotides are TGTGCCAGCAGTCCCCAAGTCCGCTACAATGAGCAGTTCTTC. Protein: CASSPQVRYNEQFF.

Only a few counts were recorded for this clonotype. The gene calls are TRBV12-3 or TRBV12-4 and TRBJ2-5, with D perhaps matching TRBD1 (9 bases). Trimming stripped 9 bases from V and 7 bases from J, with 21 bases between. This CDR3 has 14 residues. DNA for the CDR3: TGTGCCAGTAGCGGGGACAGGGTCATTTTGACCCAGTACTTC. This gives the protein CASSGDRVILTQYF.

In its sample, this clonotype was seen a few times. The V gene is TRBV7-2, the J gene TRBJ2-6; tentative D call: TRBD1 (5 bases). The germline V gene encodes CDR1 SGHTA and CDR2 FQGNSA. The CDR3 extends over 14 amino acids. V lost 4 bases and J 3 bases, leaving 7 bases between the germline ends. CDR3 residues: CASSSQGGANVLTF. CDR3 DNA: TGTGCCAGCAGCTCCCAGGGTGGGGCCAACGTCCTGACTTTC.

Only a few counts were recorded for this clonotype. The chain has TRBV28 and TRBJ2-1, with TRBD2 matching 8 bases. This CDR3 spans 16 amino acids. V was pared by 2 bases and J by 5 bases, with 8 bases of the junction left unmatched. Germline CDR1 and CDR2: MDHEN and SYDVKM. CDR3 sequence reads: CASSLKGLVLNNEQFF. Here the CDR3 DNA reads TGTGCCAGCAGTTTAAAGGGACTAGTATTGAACAATGAGCAGTTCTTC.

This clonotype came up a few times. This chain uses TRBV4-3 with TRBJ1-3; the D is unclear. V was cut by 4 bases and J by 0 bases, with 16 bases left in between. In germline, CDR1 is LGHNA, CDR2 YSLEER. The CDR3 spans 17 residues. CDR3 in amino acids: CASSPTVQPLSGNTIYF. The CDR3 DNA is TGCGCCAGCAGCCCGACGGTGCAGCCCCTCTCTGGAAACACCATATATTTT.